The 21 T cell receptor beta chains presented below share a single source sample, sequenced in a study of neurological immune-mediated disorders. TCRdb used MiXCR to reprocess the 5' RACE reads, holding one entry per CDR3 protein. Found here are about 55,000 distinct CDR3 sequences, about 4% of them singletons; the top ten hold 2.5% to 3.5%. The sequenced material came from PBMCs. The source of these receptors is a man aged 45-60 years with multiple sclerosis.

Ten or more counts support this clonotype. The chain carries TRBV20-1 and TRBJ1-2; TRBD1 matches 7 bases. The CDR3 covers 12 residues. V shed 6 bases, J shed 4 bases, and the junction held 5 bases outside the gene matches. Germline assignment: CDR1 DFQATT and CDR2 SNEGSKA (reference sequence). The CDR3 DNA is TGCAGTGCAAGGGACAGCAGCTATGGCTACACCTTC. Translated, it gives CSARDSSYGYTF.

This clonotype was picked up many times. The V and J genes are TRBV20-1 and TRBJ2-3; 11 bases are a match to TRBD2. The CDR3 totals 15 residues. Per the germline V gene, CDR1 is DFQATT and CDR2 is SNEGSKA (reference sequence). Trimming removed 5 bases from V and 3 bases from J; junction bases left unmatched: 7. The CDR3 reads CSAHSGGAWTDTQYF. The CDR3 nucleotides are TGCAGTGCTCATAGCGGGGGGGCCTGGACAGATACGCAGTATTTT.

The J gene is TRBJ2-5, the V gene TRBV20-1; the match to TRBD2 covers 12 bases. This CDR3 region has 13 residues. Germline loops: CDR1 DFQATT, CDR2 SNEGSKA (reference sequence). Trimming took 6 bases from V and 5 from J; bases not matched to a gene: 4. The CDR3 DNA is TGCAGTGCGGGACTAGCGGGTTTGGAGACCCAGTACTTC. Its translation: CSAGLAGLETQYF.

This clonotype was detected ten times or more. The chain has TRBV9 and TRBJ1-2, with TRBD1 identical over 8 bases. The germline gives CDR1 SGDLS, CDR2 YYNGEE. There are 15 residues in the CDR3. After removal of 0 bases from V and 7 bases from J, the junction contained 8 bases not matched to a gene. In nucleotides, the CDR3 is TGTGCCAGCAGCGTAGATTTTGGACAGGGTTTTGGCTACACCTTC. Amino acid sequence: CASSVDFGQGFGYTF.

This clonotype appeared once. V and J are TRBV11-2 and TRBJ2-3; TRBD2 matches 7 bases. The J segment lost 2 bases and the V segment lost 5 bases, leaving 4 bases of the junction unmatched. Germline CDR1 SGHAT, CDR2 FQNNGV. CDR3 length equals 14 residues. CDR3 protein: CASSRGTTTDTQYF. In nucleotides, the CDR3 is TGTGCCAGCAGCCGCGGGACTACCACAGATACGCAGTATTTT. The variable domain in full, completed from reference TRBV11-2 and TRBJ2-3, reads EAGVAQSPRYKIIEKRQSVAFWCNPISGHATLYWYQQILGQGPKLLIQFQNNGVVDDSQLPKDRFSAERLKGVDSTLKIQPAKLEDSAVYLCASSRGTTTDTQYFGPGTRLTVL.

This sequence joins TRBV12-3 or TRBV12-4 and TRBJ1-2; D gene unclear. Between the trimmed V and J ends, which lost 4 bases and 8 bases, there was a span of 17 bases. This CDR3 contains 14 residues. As DNA, the CDR3 is TGTGCCAGCAGTTCAACCGACGGCGTCGGAGGCTACACCTTC. Translation gives CASSSTDGVGGYTF.

This clonotype occurred many times. The CDR3 nucleotides are TGCAGCGTTCTAGGGACCTACGGGGGCTACACCTTC. This encodes CSVLGTYGGYTF. This chain connects TRBV29-1 to TRBJ1-2, with D possibly being TRBD1 (5 bases). V was pared by 5 bases and J by 8 bases, with 15 bases between. Germline V gene lookup returns CDR1 SQVTM and CDR2 ANQGSEA. The CDR3 sequence is 12 residues long.

This clonotype was counted a few times. The germline gene is not matched at one end of the junction; a read error may be the cause. V usage is TRBV2 and J usage is TRBJ1-5, with 9 bases that match TRBD1. Per the germline V gene, CDR1 is SNHLY and CDR2 is FYNNEI. The CDR3 has 14 residues. DNA for the CDR3: TGTGCCAGCAGCGGACAGGGGATGTATCAGCCCCAGAATTTT. Its translation is CASSGQGMYQPQNF. Based on the CDR3 plus reference TRBV2 and TRBJ1-5, the full variable domain is EPEVTQTPSHQVTQMGQEVILRCVPISNHLYFYWYRQILGQKVEFLVSFYNNEISEKSEIFDDQFSVERPDGSNFTLKIRSTKLEDSAMYFCASSGQGMYQPQNFGDGTRLSIL.

Many counts were recorded for this clonotype. The CDR3 region has the DNA TGCAGTGCTAGAGTGCTCGGGATCCTAGATACGCAGTATTTT. This translates into CSARVLGILDTQYF. The chain has TRBV20-1 and TRBJ2-3, with D tentatively TRBD2 (5 bases). Trimming shortened V by 1 base and J by 5 bases, and 13 bases separated the two germline ends. There are 14 residues in the CDR3. Looked up from germline, CDR1 is DFQATT and CDR2 is SNEGSKA (reference sequence).

This clonotype was counted ten times or more. The chain employs TRBV7-9 and TRBJ2-7; TRBD1 matches 7 bases. After removal of 3 bases from V and 1 base from J, the junction contained 9 bases not matched to a gene. This CDR3 is built from 16 residues. Germline values: CDR1 SEHNR, CDR2 FQNEAQ (reference sequence). CDR3 sequence: CASSFLKGAPSYEQYF. CDR3 nucleotide sequence: TGTGCCAGCAGCTTCTTGAAGGGGGCGCCATCCTACGAGCAGTACTTC.

This clonotype was seen repeatedly, ten times or more. J is TRBJ2-5 and V is TRBV5-1, with D uncertain. The V gene lost 2 bases and the J gene lost 4 bases, with 15 bases spanning the gap. The germline CDR1 and CDR2 sequences are SGHRS and YFSETQ. The CDR3 covers 15 residues. CDR3 nucleotides: TGCGCCAGCAGCTTCAAAGGGTCTTTGGGAGAGACCCAGTACTTC. Translation gives CASSFKGSLGETQYF.

This clonotype was counted many times. The chain combines TRBV7-6 with TRBJ2-7; D unclear. The CDR3 has 15 residues. Looked up from germline, CDR1 is SGHVS and CDR2 is FNYEAQ. V was trimmed by 5 bases and J by 3 bases, leaving 17 bases between them. Written as DNA, the CDR3 is TGTGCCAGCAGCCCCACCCACCAGGCGCGCTACGAGCAGTACTTC. Amino acids: CASSPTHQARYEQYF. Full variable domain (rest looked up from reference TRBV7-6 and TRBJ2-7): GAGVSQSPRYKVTKRGQDVALRCDPISGHVSLYWYRQALGQGPEFLTYFNYEAQQDKSGLPNDRFSAERPEGSISTLTIQRTEQRDSAMYRCASSPTHQARYEQYFGPGTRLTVT.

This clonotype was recorded at least ten times. The CDR3 carries no conserved terminal phenylalanine or tryptophan, so it likely arises from a read error. The CDR3 is CASSLDAGLPYEQYN. As DNA, the CDR3 is TGCGCCAGCAGCTTGGATGCGGGGTTACCCTACGAGCAGTACAAC. The V and J genes are TRBV5-1 and TRBJ2-7, with D possibly being TRBD2 (6 bases). V was cut by 0 bases and J by 2 bases, with 12 bases left in between. The CDR3 loop spans 15 amino acids. Germline CDR1 and CDR2: SGHRS and YFSETQ.

As concerns this clonotype: One end of the junction is discordant with germline, which a read error may explain. The chain carries TRBV27 and TRBJ1-5; D is perhaps TRBD1 (5 bases). The CDR3 sequence is 15 residues long. Looked up from germline, CDR1 is MNHEY and CDR2 is SMNVEV (reference sequence). The DNA for the CDR3 is TGTGCCAGCAGTCCCCGCTTGGGGACCTATCAGCCCCATAATTTT. Its translation: CASSPRLGTYQPHNF.

This clonotype was recorded many times. The chain joins TRBV5-1 to TRBJ2-3; weak D call: TRBD1 (5 bases). The germline V gene encodes CDR1 SGHRS and CDR2 YFSETQ. The CDR3 consists of 15 residues. Trimming pared 0 bases from V and 1 base from J, leaving 9 bases between. CDR3 DNA sequence: TGCGCCAGCAGCTTGGACAGGTCGCGCACAGATACGCAGTATTTT. Its translation: CASSLDRSRTDTQYF.

This clonotype was found many times. This chain links TRBV5-1 with TRBJ2-2; maybe TRBD1 (6 bases). The CDR3 has 17 residues. Germline lookup yields CDR1 SGHRS and CDR2 YFSETQ. V lost 0 bases, J lost 6 bases, and 18 bases lay in between. Written as DNA, the CDR3 is TGCGCCAGCAGCTTGGCACCTGGGACATCGCAGGCCGGGGAGCTGTTTTTT. Its translation: CASSLAPGTSQAGELFF.

A remark on this clonotype: A clone one base away is much larger, so this may be a read error. This chain joins TRBV29-1 and TRBJ1-2; D is uncertain. The CDR3 has 11 residues. The V end was cut by 2 bases, the J end by 4 bases, with 5 bases between. From germline, CDR1 is SQVTM and CDR2 ANQGSEA. This CDR3 is CSVERAYGYTF. The CDR3 region has the DNA TGCAGCGTTGAAAGAGCCTATGGCTACACCTTC.

This rearrangement joins TRBV5-1 to TRBJ2-3; 10 bases match TRBD2. This CDR3 contains 18 residues. V trimming: 6 bases; J trimming: 2 bases; junction bases outside the gene matches: 15. CDR1 is SGHRS, CDR2 YFSETQ, per germline. CDR3 protein: CASKTGASGSLYTDTQYF. CDR3 nucleotides: TGCGCCAGCAAAACCGGGGCTAGCGGGAGTCTTTACACAGATACGCAGTATTTT.

This clonotype was observed many times. The J gene is TRBJ2-1, the V gene TRBV6-1; TRBD2 aligns across 8 bases. The ends lost 7 bases at V and 9 bases at J; junction bases unmatched: 14. Germline V CDR1 and CDR2: MNHNS, SASEGT. The CDR3 spans 15 residues. The CDR3 DNA sequence: TGTGCCAGCACCCTAGCCACGGGGGGGCGGTCTGAGCAGTTCTTC. Protein sequence: CASTLATGGRSEQFF.

The chain joins TRBV9 to TRBJ2-7; no clear D. Germline-derived CDR1 and CDR2 are SGDLS and YYNGEE. V was cut by 0 bases and J by 6 bases, with 7 bases left in between. The CDR3 is 12 amino acids. CDR3 loop: CASSVGRCEQYF. CDR3 nucleotides: TGTGCCAGCAGCGTAGGACGTTGCGAGCAGTACTTC. Full variable domain (rest looked up from reference TRBV9 and TRBJ2-7): DSGVTQTPKHLITATGQRVTLRCSPRSGDLSVYWYQQSLDQGLQFLIQYYNGEERAKGNILERFSAQQFPDLHSELNLSSLELGDSALYFCASSVGRCEQYFGPGTRLTVT.

Of note for this clonotype: Without the conserved terminal phenylalanine or tryptophan, this CDR3 likely stems from a read error. The DNA is left out, because the CDR3 cannot be placed on it with certainty; the CDR3 is given as TCRdb lists it. The chain couples TRBV12-3 or TRBV12-4 to TRBJ1-5; the table's D call, TRBD1, was not checked against the DNA. The CDR3 totals 14 residues, both ends included. This chain's CDR3 is CASRSQGSNQPQNV.